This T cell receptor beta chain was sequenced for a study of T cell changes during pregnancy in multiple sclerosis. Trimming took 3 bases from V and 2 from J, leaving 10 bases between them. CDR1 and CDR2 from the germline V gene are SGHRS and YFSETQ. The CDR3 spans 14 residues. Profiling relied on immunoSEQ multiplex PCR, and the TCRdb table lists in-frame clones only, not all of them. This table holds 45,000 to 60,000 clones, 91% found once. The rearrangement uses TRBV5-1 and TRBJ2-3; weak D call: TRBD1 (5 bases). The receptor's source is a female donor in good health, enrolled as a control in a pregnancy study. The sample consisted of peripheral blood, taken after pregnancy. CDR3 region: CASSSQVITDTQYF. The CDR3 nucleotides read TGCGCCAGCAGCTCACAGGTGATCACAGATACGCAGTATTTT.